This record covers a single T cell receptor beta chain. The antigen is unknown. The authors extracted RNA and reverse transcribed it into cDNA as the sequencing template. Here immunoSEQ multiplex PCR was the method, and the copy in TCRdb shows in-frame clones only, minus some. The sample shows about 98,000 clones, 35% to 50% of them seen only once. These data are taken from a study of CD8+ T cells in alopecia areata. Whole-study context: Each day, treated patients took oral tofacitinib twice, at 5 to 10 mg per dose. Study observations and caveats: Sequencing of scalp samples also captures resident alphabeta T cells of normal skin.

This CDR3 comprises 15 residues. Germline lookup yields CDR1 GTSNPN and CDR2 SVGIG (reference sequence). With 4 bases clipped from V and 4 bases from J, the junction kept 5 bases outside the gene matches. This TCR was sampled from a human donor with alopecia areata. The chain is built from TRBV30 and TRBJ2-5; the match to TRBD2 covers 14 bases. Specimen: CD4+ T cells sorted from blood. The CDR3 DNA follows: TGTGCCTGGACTAACGGACTAGCGGGAGGAGAGACCCAGTACTTC. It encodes CAWTNGLAGGETQYF.